These 24 T cell receptor beta chains came from one sample sequenced in a study of blood T cell repertoires in COVID-19. The table came from immunoSEQ multiplex PCR; TCRdb's copy has only in-frame clones and leaves some out. The data show a few hundred thousand clones, approximately 81% seen once. Sequenced material: peripheral blood. The receptors stem from a woman between 18 and 30 years old with acute or convalescent COVID-19.

This chain joins TRBV4-3 and TRBJ2-4, with 11 bases matching TRBD2. Trimming removed 0 bases from V and 1 base from J; junction bases left unmatched: 5. Germline CDR1 is LGHNA and CDR2 is YSLEER. CDR3 size: 18 residues. The CDR3, as DNA: TGCGCCAGCAGCCAAGACCCTATAGCGGGAGGGGCCAAAAACATTCAGTACTTC. Its protein is CASSQDPIAGGAKNIQYF.

The V call is TRBV28, the J call TRBJ2-7, with TRBD1 matching 8 bases. The CDR3 totals 14 residues. Unmatched junction bases numbered 5, after V lost 4 bases and J lost 3 bases. Germline V gene lookup returns CDR1 MDHEN and CDR2 SYDVKM. The CDR3 spells CASSSPGGHYEQYF. The CDR3 coding sequence is TGTGCCAGCAGTTCCCCAGGGGGCCACTACGAGCAGTACTTC.

The chain couples TRBV6-6 to TRBJ2-1, with 8 nucleotides matching TRBD1. Germline V CDR1 and CDR2: MNHNY, SVGAGI (reference sequence). J was trimmed by 6 bases and V by 3 bases; bases with no gene match: 7. The CDR3 spans 15 residues. The CDR3 loop is CASSYSEQGGNEQFF. The CDR3 DNA reads as TGTGCCAGCAGTTATTCGGAACAGGGGGGCAATGAGCAGTTCTTC.

The V gene is TRBV5-1, the J gene TRBJ2-3; 7 bases line up with TRBD2. The J segment lost 2 bases and the V segment lost 3 bases, leaving 0 bases of the junction unmatched. From germline, CDR1 is SGHRS and CDR2 YFSETQ. There are 13 residues in the CDR3. As DNA, the CDR3 is TGCGCCAGCAGCTGGGACTACACAGATACGCAGTATTTT. Translated, it gives CASSWDYTDTQYF.

Only one count was recorded for this clone. The chain has TRBV24-1 and TRBJ1-1; 8 bases are a match to TRBD1. V shed 7 bases and J 5 bases; nucleotides not matched to a gene: 2. The V gene's germline CDR1 is KGHDR and CDR2 SFDVKD. The CDR3 loop spans 12 amino acids. CDR3 DNA: TGTGCCACCAGAGACAGGGGAACTGAAGCTTTCTTT. Its protein product is CATRDRGTEAFF.

This chain connects TRBV10-3 to TRBJ2-1, with 7 bases aligning to TRBD2. The CDR3 length is 13 residues. Germline CDR1 reads ENHRY; CDR2 reads SYGVKD. Trimming removed 6 bases from V and 5 bases from J; junction bases left unmatched: 4. CDR3 in amino acids: CAISGLDNNEQFF. DNA for the CDR3: TGTGCCATCAGCGGACTAGACAACAATGAGCAGTTCTTC.

This clone has just a few counts. V gene TRBV7-9 combines with J gene TRBJ2-1; TRBD2 agrees at 10 bases. The CDR3 length is 12 residues. Germline CDR1 SEHNR, CDR2 FQNEAQ (reference sequence). Written as DNA, the CDR3 is TGTGGACTAGCGGGCTCCTACAATGAGCAGTTCTTC. This gives the protein CGLAGSYNEQFF.

This sequence joins TRBV6-5 and TRBJ1-6, with 8 bases matching TRBD1. Germline CDR1 and CDR2: MNHEY and SVGAGI. This CDR3 contains 16 residues. J gave up 2 bases and V 3 bases, and 3 bases lay outside the gene matches. CDR3 sequence: CASSYSGQAYNSPLHF. For the CDR3, the DNA is TGTGCCAGCAGTTATTCGGGACAGGCCTATAATTCACCCCTCCACTTT.

This clone was detected once. V usage is TRBV29-1 and J usage is TRBJ2-7; 9 bases fit TRBD1. Unmatched junction bases numbered 12, after V lost 6 bases and J lost 9 bases. The CDR3 has 13 residues. CDR1 and CDR2 (germline): SQVTM, ANQGSEA. The CDR3 sequence is CSVATGGGTGQYF. The CDR3 bases are TGCAGCGTCGCGACAGGGGGTGGGACCGGGCAGTACTTC.

The chain couples TRBV12-5 to TRBJ2-1, with 14 bases matching TRBD2. The V segment lost 0 bases and the J segment 1 base; nucleotides outside the gene matches: 2. This CDR3 spans 18 amino acids. Germline V gene data show CDR1 as LGHNT and CDR2 as FRNRAP. For the CDR3, the DNA is TGTGCTAGTGGTTTGGTAGGACTAGCGGGGGGATCCTACAATGAGCAGTTCTTC. Its protein product is CASGLVGLAGGSYNEQFF.

The CDR3 loop is CASSFPGQQDNYGYTF. The CDR3 nucleotides are TGTGCCAGCAGTTTCCCAGGACAGCAGGACAACTATGGCTACACCTTC. The chain carries TRBV28 and TRBJ1-2; a weak D match, TRBD1 (6 bases). The CDR3 has 16 amino acids. Germline loops: CDR1 MDHEN, CDR2 SYDVKM. Trimming took off 3 bases at V and 2 bases at J, with 16 bases between the two ends.

This chain connects TRBV18 to TRBJ2-7; 9 positions agree with TRBD1. Germline V gene data show CDR1 as KGHSH and CDR2 as LQKENI. CDR3 length: 14 residues. V trimming: 5 bases; J trimming: 1 base; junction bases outside the gene matches: 3. CDR3 amino acids: CASSFDRGSYEQYF. For the CDR3, the DNA is TGTGCCAGCTCATTCGACAGGGGGTCCTACGAGCAGTACTTC.

The chain carries TRBV9 and TRBJ1-1; D uncertain. This CDR3 contains 15 residues. V lost 0 bases, J lost 1 base, and 10 bases lay in between. Germline CDR1 SGDLS, CDR2 YYNGEE. Here the CDR3 DNA reads TGTGCCAGCAGCGTAGGGTACAGCCAGAACACTGAAGCTTTCTTT. Translating it yields CASSVGYSQNTEAFF.

This clone has more than one count but fewer than ten. The genes are TRBV7-9 and TRBJ1-2, with 9 bases identical to TRBD1. V was clipped by 5 bases and J by 10 bases; unmatched bases: 20. The CDR3 totals 17 residues. Germline assignment: CDR1 SEHNR and CDR2 FQNEAQ (reference sequence). The CDR3: CASSPRDAGTGYSDYTF. Written as DNA, the CDR3 is TGTGCCAGCAGCCCAAGGGATGCCGGGACAGGGTATTCCGACTACACCTTC. Combining the CDR3 with reference TRBV7-9 and TRBJ1-2 gives the whole variable domain DTGVSQNPRHKITKRGQNVTFRCDPISEHNRLYWYRQTLGQGPEFLTYFQNEAQLEKSRLLSDRFSAERPKGSFSTLEIQRTEQGDSAMYLCASSPRDAGTGYSDYTFGSGTRLTVV.

The chain couples TRBV10-3 to TRBJ1-1, with D tentatively TRBD1 (6 bases). Germline loops: CDR1 ENHRY, CDR2 SYGVKD. With 5 bases removed from V and 0 bases from J, the gap between germline ends came to 10 bases. This CDR3 spans 14 amino acids. CDR3 nucleotide sequence: TGTGCCATCAGTAAGGACAGCATGAACACTGAAGCTTTCTTT. It codes for CAISKDSMNTEAFF.

In nucleotides, the CDR3 is TGTGCCAGCAGTCAAATGGGGACAGGGAACTATAATTCACCCCTCCACTTT. Translating gives CASSQMGTGNYNSPLHF. The rearrangement uses TRBV6-6 and TRBJ1-6, with TRBD1 matching over 9 bases. There are 17 residues in the CDR3. The J segment lost 3 bases and the V segment lost 5 bases, leaving 8 bases of the junction unmatched. The germline V gene encodes CDR1 MNHNY and CDR2 SVGAGI (reference sequence).

V is TRBV6-2 or TRBV6-3 and J is TRBJ2-2, with 15 bases matching TRBD2. The CDR3 spans 19 residues. J lost 8 bases, V lost 0 bases, and 10 bases had no gene match. Germline V gene lookup returns CDR1 MNHEY and CDR2 SVGEGT. The CDR3 spells CASSYSPPWGLAGGGELFF. In DNA, the CDR3 is TGTGCCAGCAGTTACTCGCCCCCGTGGGGACTAGCGGGAGGAGGGGAGCTGTTTTTT.

The chain employs TRBV28 and TRBJ2-1; the match to TRBD2 covers 11 bases. J lost 3 bases, V lost 4 bases, and 17 bases had no gene match. Germline lookup yields CDR1 MDHEN and CDR2 SYDVKM. The CDR3 is 20 amino acids. As DNA, the CDR3 is TGTGCCAGCAGTTGGCCCAAGTTCCCCCCGACTAGCGGGAACTACAATGAGCAGTTCTTC. As protein: CASSWPKFPPTSGNYNEQFF.

The V and J genes are TRBV29-1 and TRBJ2-1; D is perhaps TRBD2 (5 bases). CDR1 SQVTM and CDR2 ANQGSEA come from the germline V gene. Trimming took off 0 bases at V and 6 bases at J, with 15 bases between the two ends. There are 15 residues in the CDR3. The CDR3 sequence is CSVEDLEGTGNEQFF. CDR3 coding DNA: TGCAGCGTTGAAGATCTTGAGGGTACGGGCAATGAGCAGTTCTTC.

The J gene is TRBJ1-2, the V gene TRBV10-1; the D is unclear. This CDR3 has 13 residues. From germline, CDR1 is WNHNN and CDR2 SYGVQD (reference sequence). Trimming took off 3 bases at V and 2 bases at J, with 7 bases between the two ends. Here the CDR3 reads CASSDYKNYGYTF. DNA of the CDR3: TGCGCCAGCAGTGATTACAAGAACTATGGCTACACCTTC.

This rearrangement joins TRBV4-1 to TRBJ1-6, with TRBD1 identical over 8 bases. After removal of 2 bases from V and 6 bases from J, the junction contained 6 bases not matched to a gene. CDR3 size: 16 residues. The germline V gene has CDR1 MGHRA and CDR2 YSYEKL. This CDR3 reads CASSQLDRARNSPLHF. The CDR3 region has the DNA TGCGCCAGCAGCCAACTGGACAGGGCGCGTAATTCACCCCTCCACTTT.

V is TRBV5-1 and J is TRBJ2-1, with D possibly TRBD2 on 6 matching bases. V was clipped by 4 bases and J by 5 bases, with 16 bases between them. The CDR3 is made up of 15 amino acids. Germline CDR1 is SGHRS and CDR2 is YFSETQ. The CDR3, as DNA: TGCGCCAGCAGCGCCCTGGCGGGATCCCACAATGAGCAGTTCTTC. Protein sequence: CASSALAGSHNEQFF. Using reference TRBV5-1 and TRBJ2-1 for the parts outside the CDR3, the full variable domain is KAGVTQTPRYLIKTRGQQVTLSCSPISGHRSVSWYQQTPGQGLQFLFEYFSETQRNKGNFPGRFSGRQFSNSRSEMNVSTLELGDSALYLCASSALAGSHNEQFFGPGTRLTVL.

This chain links TRBV5-1 with TRBJ2-3, with D maybe TRBD2 (7 bases). The CDR3 has 14 residues. Trimming removed 3 bases from V and 4 bases from J, with 12 bases in between. The V gene's germline CDR1 is SGHRS and CDR2 YFSETQ. CDR3 amino acids: CASSYGGLADTQYF. Here the CDR3 DNA reads TGCGCCAGCAGCTACGGGGGGCTGGCAGATACGCAGTATTTT. The variable domain in full, with the rest retrieved from reference TRBV5-1 and TRBJ2-3, is KAGVTQTPRYLIKTRGQQVTLSCSPISGHRSVSWYQQTPGQGLQFLFEYFSETQRNKGNFPGRFSGRQFSNSRSEMNVSTLELGDSALYLCASSYGGLADTQYFGPGTRLTVL.

This chain joins TRBV12-3 or TRBV12-4 and TRBJ1-1, with a weak D call TRBD1 (6 bases). The CDR3 covers 13 residues. The V end was cut by 7 bases, the J end by 3 bases, with 12 bases between. CDR3 nucleotides: TGTGCCAGCAATACAGGGTTATACACTGAAGCTTTCTTT. Protein: CASNTGLYTEAFF.